The rows below give T cell receptor beta chains drawn from one sample of a study of shared clonotypes between healthy human individuals. Using immunoSEQ multiplex PCR, the repertoire was profiled, and TCRdb retains in-frame clones only, with some absent. The repertoire has approximately 1.1 million clones, around 78% of them found once; the top ten carry more than 0.45%. Sample: memory CD4+ T cells from PBMCs. All receptors come from a young man in good health. Some clones in this sample may be carry-over from other donors' samples. CDR3s include the opening cysteine and the closing phenylalanine or tryptophan. The D gene is left open where the match is weak. Clone size appears in some rows only: once, few, many, or a class for an expanded clone.

>NA|TRBJ1-2|NA|15|TRBV28
CASGTGNPISYGYTF
TGTGCCAGCGGTACAGGGAATCCGATATCCTATGGCTACACCTTC
>NA|TRBJ1-1|NA|12|TRBV18
CASSTPNTEAFF
TGTGCCAGCTCAACACCGAACACTGAAGCTTTCTTT
>NA|TRBJ1-5|NA|15|TRBV6-1
CASSEGQYGNQPQHF
TGTGCCAGCAGTGAAGGTCAGTACGGCAATCAGCCCCAGCATTTT
>TRBD2|TRBJ2-7|NA|17|TRBV7-8
CASSSSSGRPDSYEQYF
TGTGCCAGCAGCTCCAGCAGCGGGAGGCCCGACTCCTACGAGCAGTACTTC
>TRBD2|TRBJ2-1|NA|17|TRBV5-1
CASSSSGGTSGNNEQFF
TGCGCCAGCAGCTCGTCAGGGGGGACTAGCGGAAACAATGAGCAGTTCTTC
>TRBD2|TRBJ2-3|NA|16|TRBV5-1
CASSLGTSGRWDTQYF
TGCGCCAGCAGCCTGGGGACTAGCGGGAGGTGGGATACGCAGTATTTT
>NA|TRBJ2-1|NA|13|TRBV5-4
CASSFTTYNEQFF
TGTGCCAGCAGCTTTACAACCTACAATGAGCAGTTCTTC
>NA|TRBJ2-1|NA|17|TRBV18
CASSPFFRDFSYNEQFF
TGTGCCAGCTCACCTTTTTTCCGGGACTTTTCCTACAATGAGCAGTTCTTC
>NA|TRBJ1-5|NA|16|TRBV27
CASSFTGYSMGQPQHF
TGTGCCAGCAGTTTTACCGGGTATAGCATGGGGCAGCCCCAGCATTTT
>NA|TRBJ2-3|NA|14|TRBV27
CASSFRVHTDTQYF
TGTGCCAGCAGTTTTAGGGTGCACACAGATACGCAGTATTTT
>TRBD1|TRBJ2-7|NA|15|TRBV6-4
CASRNSTGPDYEQYF
TGTGCCAGCAGAAACTCGACAGGGCCCGACTACGAGCAGTACTTC
>NA|TRBJ2-2|once|15|TRBV27
CATLPRNRAAGELFF
TGTGCCACCTTGCCGAGGAACAGGGCCGCCGGGGAGCTGTTTTTT
>NA|TRBJ2-1|NA|14|TRBV7-3
CASSPTPEHNEQFF
TGTGCCAGCAGCCCGACTCCCGAGCACAATGAGCAGTTCTTC
>NA|TRBJ2-2|NA|13|TRBV5-1
CASSLGHTGELFF
TGCGCCAGCAGCTTGGGCCACACCGGGGAGCTGTTTTTT
>NA|TRBJ1-5|NA|12|TRBV2
CASCRGNQPQHF
TGTGCCAGCTGTAGGGGGAATCAGCCCCAGCATTTT
>NA|TRBJ1-3|NA|12|TRBV6-5
CASSGSGNTIYF
TGTGCCAGCAGTGGTTCTGGAAACACCATATATTTT
>TRBD2|TRBJ2-5|NA|15|TRBV7-2
CASSLAGTSEETQYF
TGTGCCAGCAGCTTAGCCGGGACTAGCGAAGAGACCCAGTACTTC
>TRBD1|TRBJ1-4|NA|14|TRBV5-1
CASSRTGELEKLFF
TGCGCCAGCAGCCGGACAGGGGAGCTTGAAAAACTGTTTTTT
>NA|TRBJ1-5|many|16|TRBV28
CASSYPRVRGNQPQHF
TGTGCCAGCAGTTACCCCAGGGTAAGGGGCAATCAGCCCCAGCATTTT
>NA|TRBJ2-7|once|14|TRBV5-1
CASRRLPRVLEQYF
TGCGCCTCCAGGCGGCTGCCCCGGGTCCTCGAGCAGTACTTC
>NA|TRBJ1-3|NA|16|TRBV2
CASSERTASSGNTIYF
TGTGCCAGCAGTGAAAGGACAGCCAGCTCTGGAAACACCATATATTTT
>NA|TRBJ1-5|once|16|TRBV27
CASSLRGAGGNQPQHF
TGTGCCAGCAGTTTACGGGGGGCCGGGGGCAATCAGCCCCAGCATTTT
>NA|TRBJ2-7|NA|17|TRBV11-1
CASSAGGGRALSYEQYF
TGTGCCAGCAGCGCAGGGGGGGGGAGAGCCCTCTCGTACGAGCAGTACTTC
>TRBD2|TRBJ2-2|NA|15|TRBV5-5
CASSLLAGASGELFF
TGTGCCAGCAGCTTGCTAGCGGGAGCTAGCGGGGAGCTGTTTTTT
>TRBD2|TRBJ2-5|NA|16|TRBV6-1
CASSEARLARQETQYF
TGTGCCAGCAGTGAAGCGCGACTAGCGAGACAAGAGACCCAGTACTTC
>NA|TRBJ2-7|NA|16|TRBV7-8
CASSLKTGATSYEQYF
TGTGCCAGCAGTTTAAAAACGGGGGCAACCTCCTACGAGCAGTACTTC